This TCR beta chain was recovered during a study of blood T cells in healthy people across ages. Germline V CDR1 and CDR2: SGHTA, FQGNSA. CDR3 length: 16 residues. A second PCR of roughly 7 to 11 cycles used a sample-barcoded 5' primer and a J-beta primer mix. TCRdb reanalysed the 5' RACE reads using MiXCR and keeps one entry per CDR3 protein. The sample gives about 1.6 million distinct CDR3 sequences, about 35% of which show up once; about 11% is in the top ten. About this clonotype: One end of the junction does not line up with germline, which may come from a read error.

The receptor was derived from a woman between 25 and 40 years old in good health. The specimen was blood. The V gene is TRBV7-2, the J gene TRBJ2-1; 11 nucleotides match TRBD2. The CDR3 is CASSLGGLAEYNEQFF. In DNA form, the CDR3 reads TGTGCCAGCAGCTTAGGGGGACTAGCGGAGTACAATGAGCAGTTTTTC.